Described below is a single T cell receptor (beta chain) sequence and its context. The antigen remains unidentified. Researchers ran the PCR with 60 Vbeta and 13 Jbeta primers. Only in-frame clones appear in the TCRdb table, and some are missing; sequencing was by immunoSEQ multiplex PCR. The sample carries 150,000 to 200,000 clones, 84% recorded once. These data originate in a study of cytomegalovirus exposure and HLA in healthy donors. The CDR3 is 14 residues long. V shed 4 bases, J shed 1 base, and the junction held 3 bases outside the gene matches. Germline assignment: CDR1 GTSNPN and CDR2 SVGIG (reference sequence). Notes on the study in general: Available immune exposure information was restricted to CMV serostatus only. Most of the TCR beta V segments (in an earlier analysis) were productive either about 90% or about 30% of the time. Sequencing depth across donors, presence/absence analyses assumed, was roughly uniform.

V is TRBV30 and J is TRBJ2-5, with TRBD2 identical over 10 bases. The sample taken for sequencing was PBMCs. The sequence came from a woman aged 45 to 65 in good health and CMV-seropositive. The CDR3 sequence is CAWTSGGSQETQYF. CDR3 coding DNA: TGTGCCTGGACTAGCGGGGGTTCCCAAGAGACCCAGTACTTC.